This T cell receptor (beta chain) stems from a study of shared clonotypes between healthy human individuals. The trim removed 5 bases at V and 5 bases at J, leaving 9 bases unmatched. CDR1 is SEHNR, CDR2 FQNEAQ, per germline (reference sequence). The length of the CDR3 is 15 residues. CD45RO-negative, CCR7-positively selected cells formed the naive CD8 fraction, excluding terminally differentiated effector memory CD45RA+ cells. The donors, healthy adults who were HIV-negative, had experienced no recent acute infections or vaccinations. The method was immunoSEQ multiplex PCR; TCRdb's version includes in-frame clones alone and lacks a portion of them. This table has some 2 million clones, over 85% appearing once. Study conclusions and caveats: The study sampled only blood, and tissue repertoires likely differ. Generation of non-shared clonotypes was less probable than generation of clonotypes shared by all four donors. Memory subsets generally showed lower estimated richness than naive subsets.

As regards this clone: Its cognate antigen is unknown.

The gene calls are TRBV7-9 and TRBJ2-7, with 10 bases identical to TRBD1. This clonotype originated in a young man in good health. The sequenced material came from naive CD8+ T cells sorted from blood. Written as DNA, the CDR3 is TGTGCCAGCAGCCGGACGACAGGGGGCTTAGACGAGCAGTACTTC. It specifies CASSRTTGGLDEQYF.